This T cell receptor beta chain was identified during a study of regulatory T cells in long-lasting Graves disease. Many counts were recorded for this clonotype. Time point of the sample: newly diagnosed GD, antithyroid drugs for less than 3 months. Construction of the TCR library relied on RNA isolated from PBMCs. An approximately 10-milliliter sample of peripheral blood was drawn into EDTA tubes. In germline, CDR1 is KGHDR, CDR2 SFDVKD. V dropped 4 bases and J dropped 2 bases, with 11 bases sitting between them. The CDR3 spans 14 residues. With iRepertoire HTBI primers and Arm-PCR of CDR3 regions, TCR beta libraries were built. Authors' data handling: Across all samples, approximately 64 TRBV segments and 15 or so TRBJ segments were identified. In TCRdb, the multiplex PCR reads were re-called with MiXCR into one record per CDR3 protein. The V and J calls shown here were made by TCRdb, not taken from the authors' results. The sample yields about 320,000 distinct CDR3 sequences, roughly 18% seen once.

The sequence was collected from a female donor with Graves disease. Material: peripheral blood mononuclear cells (PBMCs), obtained at new diagnosis, from a patient treated with antithyroid drugs. This rearrangement joins TRBV24-1 to TRBJ2-7, with D maybe TRBD2 (6 bases). The CDR3 nucleotides read TGTGCCACCAGTGACGGGGACTGGCCCTACGAGCAGTACTTC. It translates to CATSDGDWPYEQYF.